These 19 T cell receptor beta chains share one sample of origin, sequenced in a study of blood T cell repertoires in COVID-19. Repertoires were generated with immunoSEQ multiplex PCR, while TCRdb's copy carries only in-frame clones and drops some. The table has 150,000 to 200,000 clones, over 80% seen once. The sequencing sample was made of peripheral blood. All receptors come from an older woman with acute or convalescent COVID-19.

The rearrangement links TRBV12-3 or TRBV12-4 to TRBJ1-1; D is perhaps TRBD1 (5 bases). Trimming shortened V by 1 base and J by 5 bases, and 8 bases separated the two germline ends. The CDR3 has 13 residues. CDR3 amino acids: CASSLDAGTEAFF. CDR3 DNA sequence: TGTGCCAGCAGTTTAGACGCAGGGACTGAAGCTTTCTTT.

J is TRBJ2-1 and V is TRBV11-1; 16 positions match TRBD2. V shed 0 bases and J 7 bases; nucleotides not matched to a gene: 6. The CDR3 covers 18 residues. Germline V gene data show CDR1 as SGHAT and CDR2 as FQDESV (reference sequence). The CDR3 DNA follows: TGTGCCAGCAGCTTAGCGGGGACTAGCGGGGGGGCCCGGAATGAGCAGTTCTTC. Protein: CASSLAGTSGGARNEQFF. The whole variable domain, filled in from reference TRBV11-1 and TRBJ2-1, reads EAEVAQSPRYKITEKSQAVAFWCDPISGHATLYWYRQILGQGPELLVQFQDESVVDDSQLPKDRFSAERLKGVDSTLKIQPAELGDSAMYLCASSLAGTSGGARNEQFFGPGTRLTVL.

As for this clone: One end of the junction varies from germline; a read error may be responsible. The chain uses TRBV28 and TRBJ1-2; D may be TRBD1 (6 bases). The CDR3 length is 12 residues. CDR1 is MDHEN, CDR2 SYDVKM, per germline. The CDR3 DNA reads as TGTGCCAGCTCGGGACAAGCCTATGACTACACCTTC. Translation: CASSGQAYDYTF.

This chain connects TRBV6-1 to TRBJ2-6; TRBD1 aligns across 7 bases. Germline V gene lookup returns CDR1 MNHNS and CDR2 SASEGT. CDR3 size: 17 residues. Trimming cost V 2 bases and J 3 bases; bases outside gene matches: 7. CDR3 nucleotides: TGTGCCAGCAGTGAACATCAAGGGGGCGTTGGGGCCAACGTCCTGACTTTC. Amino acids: CASSEHQGGVGANVLTF.

The CDR3 reads CASSEAGGPNTEAFF. In DNA, the CDR3 is TGTGCCAGTAGTGAGGCAGGGGGCCCGAACACTGAAGCTTTCTTT. The chain has TRBV19 and TRBJ1-1; 8 bases fit TRBD1. This CDR3 has 15 amino acids. Germline V CDR1 and CDR2: LNHDA, SQIVND (reference sequence). The trim removed 5 bases at V and 1 base at J, leaving 6 bases unmatched.

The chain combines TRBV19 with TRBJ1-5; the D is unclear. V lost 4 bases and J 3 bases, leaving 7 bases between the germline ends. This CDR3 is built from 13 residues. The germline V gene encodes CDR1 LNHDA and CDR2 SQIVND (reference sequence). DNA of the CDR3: TGTGCCAGTAGTACCGGGATCAATCAGCCCCAGCATTTT. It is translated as CASSTGINQPQHF.

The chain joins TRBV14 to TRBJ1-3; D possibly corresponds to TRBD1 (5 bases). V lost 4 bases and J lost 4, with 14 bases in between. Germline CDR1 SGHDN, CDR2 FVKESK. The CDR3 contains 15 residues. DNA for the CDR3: TGTGCCAGCAGCCCACCCGGGACTCCCGGAAACACCATATATTTT. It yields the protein CASSPPGTPGNTIYF.

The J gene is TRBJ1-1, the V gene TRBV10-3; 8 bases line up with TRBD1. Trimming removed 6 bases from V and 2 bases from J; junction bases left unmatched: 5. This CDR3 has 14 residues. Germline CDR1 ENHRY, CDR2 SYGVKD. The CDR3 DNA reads TGTGCCATCAGGCAGGGGGCTGGAAACACTGAAGCTTTCTTT. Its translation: CAIRQGAGNTEAFF.

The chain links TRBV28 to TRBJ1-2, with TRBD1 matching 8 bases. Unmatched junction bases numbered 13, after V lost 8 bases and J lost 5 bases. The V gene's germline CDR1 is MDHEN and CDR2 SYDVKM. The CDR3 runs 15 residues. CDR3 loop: CASGVTGEVKYGYTF. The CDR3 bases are TGTGCCAGCGGTGTGACAGGGGAGGTCAAGTATGGCTACACCTTC.

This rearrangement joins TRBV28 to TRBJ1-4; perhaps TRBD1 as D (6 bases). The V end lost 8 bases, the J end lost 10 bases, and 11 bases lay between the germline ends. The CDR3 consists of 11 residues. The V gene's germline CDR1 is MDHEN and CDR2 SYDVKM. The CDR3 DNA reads TGTGCCAGCCGGGACATCGGAAAACTGTTTTTT. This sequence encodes CASRDIGKLFF. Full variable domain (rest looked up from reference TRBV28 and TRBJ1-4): DVKVTQSSRYLVKRTGEKVFLECVQDMDHENMFWYRQDPGLGLRLIYFSYDVKMKEKGDIPEGYSVSREKKERFSLILESASTNQTSMYLCASRDIGKLFFGSGTQLSVL.

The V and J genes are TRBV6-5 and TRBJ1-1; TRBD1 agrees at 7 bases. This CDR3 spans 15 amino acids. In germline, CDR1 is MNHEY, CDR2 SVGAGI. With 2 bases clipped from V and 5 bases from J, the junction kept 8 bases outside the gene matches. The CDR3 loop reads CASSYRGLMSTEAFF. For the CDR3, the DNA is TGTGCCAGCAGTTACAGGGGGCTTATGAGTACTGAAGCTTTCTTT.

As DNA, the CDR3 is TGTGCCAGCAGCGCAAGGGGCAGGGAAAAACTGTTTTTT. It encodes CASSARGREKLFF. The chain combines TRBV7-2 with TRBJ1-4; possibly TRBD1 for D (5 bases). CDR1 and CDR2 (germline): SGHTA, FQGNSA. V lost 5 bases and J lost 8, with 12 bases in between. CDR3 length equals 13 residues.

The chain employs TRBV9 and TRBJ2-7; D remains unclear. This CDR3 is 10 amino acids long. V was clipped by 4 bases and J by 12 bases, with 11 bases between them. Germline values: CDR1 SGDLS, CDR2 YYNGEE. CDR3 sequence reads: CASSQAPPYF. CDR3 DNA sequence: TGTGCCAGCAGCCAGGCCCCTCCGTACTTC. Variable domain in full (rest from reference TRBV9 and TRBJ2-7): DSGVTQTPKHLITATGQRVTLRCSPRSGDLSVYWYQQSLDQGLQFLIQYYNGEERAKGNILERFSAQQFPDLHSELNLSSLELGDSALYFCASSQAPPYFGPGTRLTVT.

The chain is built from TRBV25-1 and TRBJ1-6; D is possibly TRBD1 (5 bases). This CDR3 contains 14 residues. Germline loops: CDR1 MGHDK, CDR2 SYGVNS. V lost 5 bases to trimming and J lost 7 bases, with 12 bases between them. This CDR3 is CASSTSGSNSPLHF. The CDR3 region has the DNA TGTGCCAGCAGTACCTCAGGGTCAAATTCACCCCTCCACTTT.

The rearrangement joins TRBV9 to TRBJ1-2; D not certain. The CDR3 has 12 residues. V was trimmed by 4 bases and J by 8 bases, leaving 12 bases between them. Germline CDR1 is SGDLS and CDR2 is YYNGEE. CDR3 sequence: CASSLRVGGYTF. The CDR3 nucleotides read TGTGCCAGCAGCTTGAGGGTGGGAGGCTACACCTTC.

In DNA, the CDR3 is TGTGCCAGCATCGAGTCCTTCTCTGGAAACACCATATATTTT. This gives the protein CASIESFSGNTIYF. The rearrangement links TRBV6-5 to TRBJ1-3; no reliable D call. Germline V CDR1 and CDR2: MNHEY, SVGAGI. V lost 7 bases and J lost 0, with 10 bases in between. The CDR3 loop spans 14 amino acids.

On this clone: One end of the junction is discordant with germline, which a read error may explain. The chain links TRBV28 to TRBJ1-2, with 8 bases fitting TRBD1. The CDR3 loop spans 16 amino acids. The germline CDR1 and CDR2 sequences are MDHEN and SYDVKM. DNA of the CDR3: TGTGCCGGCAGTTTCCAGGGCAGGGGGCTTAACTATGGCTACACCTTC. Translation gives CAGSFQGRGLNYGYTF.

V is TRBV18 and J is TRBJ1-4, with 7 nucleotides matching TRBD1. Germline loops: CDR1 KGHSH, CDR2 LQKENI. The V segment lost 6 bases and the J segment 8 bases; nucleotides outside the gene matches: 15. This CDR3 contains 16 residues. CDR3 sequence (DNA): TGTGCCAGCTCCCTTCATGCGGTACAGGGGATCGAAAAACTGTTTTTT. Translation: CASSLHAVQGIEKLFF.

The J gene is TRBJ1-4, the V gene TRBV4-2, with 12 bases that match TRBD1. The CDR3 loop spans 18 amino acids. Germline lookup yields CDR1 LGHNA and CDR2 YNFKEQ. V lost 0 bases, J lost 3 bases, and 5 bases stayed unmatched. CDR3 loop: CASSQEGTGGTANEKLFF. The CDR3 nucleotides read TGTGCCAGCAGCCAAGAGGGGACAGGGGGCACGGCTAATGAAAAACTGTTTTTT.